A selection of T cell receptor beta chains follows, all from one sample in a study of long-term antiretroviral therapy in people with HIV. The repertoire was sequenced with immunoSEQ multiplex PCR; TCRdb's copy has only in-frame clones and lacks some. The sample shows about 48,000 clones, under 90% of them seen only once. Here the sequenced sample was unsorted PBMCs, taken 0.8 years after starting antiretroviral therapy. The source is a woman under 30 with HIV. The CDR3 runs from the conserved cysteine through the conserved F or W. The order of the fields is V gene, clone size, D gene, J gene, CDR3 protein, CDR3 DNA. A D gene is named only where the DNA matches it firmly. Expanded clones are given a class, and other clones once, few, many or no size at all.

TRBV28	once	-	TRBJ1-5	CASSLRGYRNQPQHF	TGTGCCAGCAGTTTAAGAGGGTATAGGAATCAGCCCCAGCATTTT
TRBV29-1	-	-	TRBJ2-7	CSVEDHGKGSYEQYF	TGCAGCGTTGAAGATCACGGAAAGGGCTCCTACGAGCAGTACTTC
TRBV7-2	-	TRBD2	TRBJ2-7	CASTLRLAVGYEQYF	TGTGCCAGCACGCTAAGACTAGCGGTCGGCTACGAGCAGTACTTC
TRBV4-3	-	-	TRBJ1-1	CASSQGWDKNTEAFF	TGCGCCAGCAGCCAAGGGTGGGATAAGAACACTGAAGCTTTCTTT
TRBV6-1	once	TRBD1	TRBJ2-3	CASSTGTGRTDTQYF	TGTGCCAGCAGCACCGGGACAGGGAGGACAGATACGCAGTATTTT
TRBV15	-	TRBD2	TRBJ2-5	CATSRDLAGEGQTQYF	TGTGCCACCAGCAGAGATCTAGCGGGAGAAGGGCAGACCCAGTACTTC
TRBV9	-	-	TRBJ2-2	CASSVPRDASNTGELFF	TGTGCCAGCAGCGTACCGAGGGACGCTTCGAACACCGGGGAGCTGTTTTTT
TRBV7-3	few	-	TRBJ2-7	CASSYGTSGEQYF	TGTGCCAGCAGCTACGGGACCTCCGGCGAGCAGTACTTC
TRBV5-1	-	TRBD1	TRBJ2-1	CASSPGTGGSLSINEQFF	TGCGCCAGCAGCCCCGGGACAGGGGGCTCCTTAAGTATCAATGAGCAGTTCTTC
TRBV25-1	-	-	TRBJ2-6	CASSWGSGANVLTF	TGTGCCAGCAGTTGGGGCTCTGGGGCCAACGTCCTGACTTTC
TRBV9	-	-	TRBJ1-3	CASGGNTIYF	TGTGCCAGTGGGGGAAACACCATATATTTT
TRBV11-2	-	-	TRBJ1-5	CASSPGGTSNQPQHF	TGTGCCAGCAGCCCCGGTGGGACGAGCAATCAGCCCCAGCATTTT
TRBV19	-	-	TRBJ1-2	CASSIPRHKPYGYTF	TGTGCCAGTAGTATACCCAGGCACAAGCCCTATGGCTACACCTTC
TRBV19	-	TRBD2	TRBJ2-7	CASSGAGGIYEQYF	TGTGCCAGTAGTGGTGCGGGAGGGATCTACGAGCAGTACTTC
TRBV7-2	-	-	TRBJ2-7	CASSPSSYEQYF	TGTGCCAGCAGCCCCAGCTCCTACGAGCAGTACTTC
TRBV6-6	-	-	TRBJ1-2	CASSLQGERGYTF	TGTGCCAGCAGCCTACAAGGGGAAAGGGGCTACACCTTC
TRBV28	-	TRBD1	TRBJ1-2	CASSWTGAGGYTF	TGTGCCAGCAGTTGGACAGGGGCGGGGGGCTACACCTTC
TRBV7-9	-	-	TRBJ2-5	CASSLEFGAIIQETQYF	TGTGCCAGCAGCTTAGAATTCGGGGCGATCATCCAAGAGACCCAGTACTTC
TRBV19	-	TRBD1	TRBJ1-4	CASSNQRGLEKLFF	TGTGCCAGTAGTAATCAAAGGGGGCTCGAAAAACTGTTTTTT
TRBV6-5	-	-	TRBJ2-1	CASSGDADNEQFF	TGTGCCAGCAGTGGCGACGCAGACAATGAGCAGTTCTTC
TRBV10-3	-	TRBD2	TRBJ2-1	CAIKSRQLAGESNEQFF	TGTGCCATCAAGAGCAGGCAGCTAGCGGGAGAGAGTAATGAGCAGTTCTTC
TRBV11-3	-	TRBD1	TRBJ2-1	CASSLGQGAGGAGNEQFF	TGTGCCAGCAGCCTCGGACAGGGGGCAGGCGGAGCGGGCAATGAGCAGTTCTTC
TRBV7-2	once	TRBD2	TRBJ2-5	CASSLQLAGSQETQYF	TGTGCCAGCAGCTTACAACTAGCGGGGTCACAAGAGACCCAGTACTTC
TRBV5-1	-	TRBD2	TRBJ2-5	CASREAGGPLKETQYF	TGCGCCAGCAGGGAAGCGGGAGGGCCGTTAAAAGAGACCCAGTACTTC
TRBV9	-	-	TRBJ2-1	CASSVEGGALGNEQFF	TGTGCCAGCAGCGTAGAAGGAGGGGCTCTCGGGAATGAGCAGTTCTTC
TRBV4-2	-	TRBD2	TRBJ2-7	CASSQDGASGSYEQYF	TGTGCCAGCAGCCAAGATGGCGCTAGCGGCTCCTACGAGCAGTACTTC
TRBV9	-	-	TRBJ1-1	CASSVGSGTEAFF	TGTGCCAGCAGCGTCGGTTCCGGGACTGAAGCTTTCTTT
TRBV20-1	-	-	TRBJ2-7	CSARDLPGQYF	TGCAGTGCTAGAGATTTGCCGGGGCAGTACTTC
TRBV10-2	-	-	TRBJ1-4	CASRPGHPRTGTNEKLFF	TGCGCCAGCAGGCCGGGACACCCGAGAACGGGAACTAATGAAAAACTGTTTTTT
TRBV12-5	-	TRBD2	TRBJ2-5	CASGSAGRAGQETQYF	TGTGCTAGTGGTTCCGCAGGGAGGGCAGGGCAAGAGACCCAGTACTTC
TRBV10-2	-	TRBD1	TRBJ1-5	CASSTNKDRLREPQHF	TGCGCCAGCAGCACCAATAAGGACAGGCTAAGAGAGCCCCAGCATTTT
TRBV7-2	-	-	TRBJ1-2	CASSPMDGALNYGYTF	TGTGCCAGCAGCCCCATGGACGGTGCACTTAACTATGGCTACACCTTC
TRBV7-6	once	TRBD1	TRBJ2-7	CASSSPSGGSYEQYF	TGTGCCAGCAGCTCACCTTCAGGGGGAAGCTACGAGCAGTACTTC
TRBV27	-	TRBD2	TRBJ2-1	CASSLRWGASGDEQFF	TGTGCCAGCAGTTTAAGATGGGGCGCTAGCGGGGATGAGCAGTTCTTC
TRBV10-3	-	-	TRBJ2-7	CAISEPGLSYEQYF	TGTGCCATCAGTGAGCCGGGACTGAGCTACGAGCAGTACTTC
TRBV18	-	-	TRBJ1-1	CASSPRQGSTEAFF	TGTGCCAGCTCACCTCGCCAGGGGTCCACTGAAGCTTTCTTT
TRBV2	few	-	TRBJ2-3	CASSRTDTQYF	TGTGCCAGCAGCAGAACAGATACGCAGTATTTT
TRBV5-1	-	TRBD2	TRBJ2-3	CASSLLGTSGRAADTQYF	TGCGCCAGCAGCTTGTTGGGGACTAGCGGGAGGGCCGCAGATACGCAGTATTTT
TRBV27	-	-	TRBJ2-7	CASSLYRGGGYEQYF	TGTGCCAGCAGTTTATATCGGGGCGGAGGTTACGAGCAGTACTTC
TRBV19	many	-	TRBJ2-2	CASSPGRILNTGELFF	TGTGCCAGTAGTCCGGGACGGATACTGAACACCGGGGAGCTGTTTTTT
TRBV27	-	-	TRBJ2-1	CASSRDTTSSYNEQFF	TGTGCCAGCAGTCGGGACACAACTAGCTCCTACAATGAGCAGTTCTTC
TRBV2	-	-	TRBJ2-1	CASGTKYKYNEQFF	TGTGCCAGCGGGACGAAATATAAATACAATGAGCAGTTCTTC
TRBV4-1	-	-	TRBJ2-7	CASSSERASYEQYF	TGCGCCAGCAGCAGCGAGCGGGCCTCCTACGAGCAGTACTTC
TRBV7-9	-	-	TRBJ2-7	CASSLRQEAYEQYF	TGTGCCAGCAGCTTAAGACAGGAAGCCTACGAGCAGTACTTC
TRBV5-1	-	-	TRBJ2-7	CASSPAARPHEQYF	TGCGCCAGCAGCCCTGCAGCCAGGCCGCACGAGCAGTACTTC
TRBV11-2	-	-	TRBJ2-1	CASSLQGIGYNEQFF	TGTGCCAGCAGCTTACAGGGAATCGGCTACAATGAGCAGTTCTTC
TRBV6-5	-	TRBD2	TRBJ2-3	CASSYGAGGPRDTQYF	TGTGCCAGCAGTTACGGGGCGGGAGGGCCTCGAGATACGCAGTATTTT
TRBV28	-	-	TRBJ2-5	CASSLTLLEVRETQYF	TGTGCCAGCAGTTTAACCCTCCTGGAGGTCCGAGAGACCCAGTACTTC
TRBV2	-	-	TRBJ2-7	CAGGRARAYEQYF	TGTGCCGGGGGCAGGGCAAGGGCCTACGAGCAGTACTTC
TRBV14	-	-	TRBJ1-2	CASSQRLNYGYTF	TGTGCCAGCAGCCAACGACTAAACTATGGCTACACCTTC
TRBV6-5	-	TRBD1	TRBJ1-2	CASSTGVYGYTF	TGTGCCAGCAGTACAGGGGTCTATGGCTACACCTTC
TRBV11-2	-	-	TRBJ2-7	CASSLVSGELVYEQYF	TGTGCCAGCAGCTTGGTTTCAGGAGAGTTAGTATACGAGCAGTACTTC
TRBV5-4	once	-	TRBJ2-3	CASSPGGAGTDTQYF	TGTGCCAGCAGCCCTGGAGGAGCAGGCACAGATACGCAGTATTTT
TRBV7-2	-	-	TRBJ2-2	CASSLGPSTGELFF	TGTGCCAGCAGCTTAGGTCCCAGCACCGGGGAGCTGTTTTTT
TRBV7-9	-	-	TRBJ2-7	CASSLNQRTHEQYF	TGTGCCAGCAGCTTAAATCAGCGGACACACGAGCAGTACTTC